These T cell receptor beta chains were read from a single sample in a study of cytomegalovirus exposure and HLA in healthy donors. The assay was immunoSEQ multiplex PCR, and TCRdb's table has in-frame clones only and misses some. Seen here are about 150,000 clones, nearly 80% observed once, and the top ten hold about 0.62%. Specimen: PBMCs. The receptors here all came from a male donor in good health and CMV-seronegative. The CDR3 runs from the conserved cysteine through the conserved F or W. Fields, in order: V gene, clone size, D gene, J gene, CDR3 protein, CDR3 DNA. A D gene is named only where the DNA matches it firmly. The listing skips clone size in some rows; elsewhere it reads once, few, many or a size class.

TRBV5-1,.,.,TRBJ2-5,CASSLVHAGYETQYF,TGCGCCAGCAGCTTGGTTCACGCAGGCTATGAGACCCAGTACTTC
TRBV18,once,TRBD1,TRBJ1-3,CASSPTGTAGNTIYF,TGTGCCAGCTCACCAACCGGGACAGCTGGAAACACCATATATTTT
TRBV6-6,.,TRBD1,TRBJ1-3,CASSLGRGQFGNTIYF,TGTGCCAGCAGTTTGGGCAGGGGGCAGTTTGGAAACACCATATATTTT
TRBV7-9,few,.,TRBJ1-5,CASSLTQGPQHF,TGTGCCAGCAGCTTAACCCAGGGACCCCAGCATTTT
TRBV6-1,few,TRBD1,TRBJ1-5,CASSLQGNSNQPQHF,TGTGCCAGCAGTTTACAGGGGAATAGCAATCAGCCCCAGCATTTT
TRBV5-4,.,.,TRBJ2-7,CASSSGQTTYEQYF,TGTGCCAGCAGCTCAGGACAGACTACCTACGAGCAGTACTTC
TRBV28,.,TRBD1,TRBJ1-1,CASSWTGGAGGTEAFF,TGTGCCAGCAGTTGGACAGGGGGCGCCGGTGGCACTGAAGCTTTCTTT
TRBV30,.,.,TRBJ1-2,CAWSASLAGTRNYGYTF,TGTGCCTGGAGTGCCTCCCTCGCCGGGACACGGAACTATGGCTACACCTTC
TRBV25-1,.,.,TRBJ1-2,CASSPTNYGYTF,TGTGCCAGCAGTCCCACTAACTATGGCTACACCTTC
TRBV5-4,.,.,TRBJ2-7,CASSYMGGRTHYEQYF,TGTGCCAGCAGTTACATGGGGGGGCGGACCCACTACGAGCAGTACTTC
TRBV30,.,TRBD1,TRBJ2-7,CAWSLGQAYEQYF,TGTGCCTGGAGTTTGGGACAGGCCTACGAGCAGTACTTC
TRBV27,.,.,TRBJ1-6,CASSPLGSSPLHF,TGTGCCAGCAGCCCGCTTGGGAGTTCACCCCTCCACTTT
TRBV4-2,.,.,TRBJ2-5,CASSPYGLPGETQYF,TGTGCCAGCAGCCCCTACGGACTCCCGGGAGAGACCCAGTACTTC
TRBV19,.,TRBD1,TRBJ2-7,CASSILGGQDYEQYF,TGTGCCAGTAGTATACTAGGGGGACAGGACTACGAGCAGTACTTC
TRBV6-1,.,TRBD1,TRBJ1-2,CASSEIVRGPYGYTF,TGTGCCAGCAGTGAAATCGTCAGGGGGCCCTATGGCTACACCTTC
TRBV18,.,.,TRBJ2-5,CASSPILQETQYF,TGTGCCAGCTCACCTATCCTCCAAGAGACCCAGTACTTC
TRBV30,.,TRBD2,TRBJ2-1,CAWSVSGLAGNEQFF,TGTGCCTGGAGTGTTTCGGGACTAGCGGGCAATGAGCAGTTCTTC
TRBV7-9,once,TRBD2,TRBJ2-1,CASSLARGDNEQFF,TGTGCCAGCAGCTTAGCGCGGGGGGACAATGAGCAGTTCTTC
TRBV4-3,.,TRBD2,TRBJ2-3,CASSPGTSGSTDTQYF,TGCGCCAGCAGCCCCGGGACTAGCGGGAGCACAGATACGCAGTATTTT
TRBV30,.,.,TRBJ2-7,CAWSRRAYEQYF,TGTGCCTGGAGTAGGAGGGCCTACGAGCAGTACTTC
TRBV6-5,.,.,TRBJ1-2,CASSRQNYGYTF,TGTGCCAGCAGTAGACAAAACTATGGCTACACCTTC
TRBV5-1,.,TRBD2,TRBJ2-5,CASRSSGAQETQYF,TGCGCCAGCAGGTCTAGCGGGGCCCAAGAGACCCAGTACTTC
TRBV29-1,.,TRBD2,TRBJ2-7,CSVEGGTSGFSSYEQYF,TGCAGCGTTGAAGGAGGGACTAGCGGATTTAGCTCCTACGAGCAGTACTTC
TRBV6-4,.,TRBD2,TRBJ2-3,CASSDGNSGGADTQYF,TGTGCCAGCAGTGACGGGAATAGCGGGGGGGCAGATACGCAGTATTTT
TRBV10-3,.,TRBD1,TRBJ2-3,CAITSGTGGVDTQYF,TGTGCCATCACCTCCGGGACAGGGGGCGTAGATACGCAGTATTTT
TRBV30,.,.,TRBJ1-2,CAWVIVGLGYTF,TGTGCCTGGGTCATAGTGGGGCTTGGCTACACCTTC
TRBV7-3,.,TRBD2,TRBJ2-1,CASSLEPGLAGNEQFF,TGTGCCAGCAGCCTCGAGCCGGGACTAGCGGGAAATGAGCAGTTCTTC
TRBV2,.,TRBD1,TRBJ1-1,CASRGNGDTEAFF,TGTGCTAGCAGGGGGAACGGGGACACTGAAGCTTTCTTT
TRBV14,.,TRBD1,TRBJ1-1,CASSRISGGTAETEAFF,TGTGCCAGCAGCCGGATAAGCGGAGGGACAGCCGAGACGGAAGCTTTCTTT
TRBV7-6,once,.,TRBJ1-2,CASSLGRVKDSSGFAPYGYTF,TGTGCCAGCAGCTTAGGCCGGGTCAAGGATTCCTCAGGGTTCGCCCCCTATGGCTACACCTTC
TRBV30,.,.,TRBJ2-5,CAWSMTRAQETQYF,TGTGCCTGGAGTATGACGAGGGCCCAAGAGACCCAGTACTTC
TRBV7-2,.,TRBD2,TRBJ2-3,CASSKSGRGAPYTDTQYF,TGTGCCAGCAGCAAAAGCGGGCGGGGGGCCCCCTACACAGATACGCAGTATTTT